The 26 T cell receptor beta chains presented below share a single source sample, sequenced in a study of T cell responses to AZD1222 COVID-19 vaccine. Repertoires were generated with immunoSEQ multiplex PCR, while TCRdb's copy carries only in-frame clones and drops some. The sample has 150,000 or so clones; about 88% are singletons. The source material was peripheral blood, sampled on day 0 of AZD1222 vaccination. Receptor source: an adult in good health.

The chain couples TRBV9 to TRBJ2-1; 12 bases map to TRBD1. The CDR3 spans 14 residues. V lost 4 bases and J lost 7; bases outside the gene matches: 3. CDR1 and CDR2 (germline): SGDLS, YYNGEE. This CDR3 reads CASSPGQGANEQFF. CDR3 in DNA: TGTGCCAGCAGCCCGGGACAGGGGGCGAATGAGCAGTTCTTC.

This chain joins TRBV11-2 and TRBJ1-6; 9 nucleotides line up with TRBD1. J was trimmed by 7 bases and V by 2 bases; bases with no gene match: 3. From germline, CDR1 is SGHAT and CDR2 FQNNGV. The CDR3 is made up of 15 amino acids. The CDR3 coding sequence is TGTGCCAGCAGCTTACTTGGACAGGGGAATTCACCCCTCCACTTT. Its translation is CASSLLGQGNSPLHF.

J is TRBJ1-2 and V is TRBV28, with D possibly TRBD1 on 6 matching bases. Germline values: CDR1 MDHEN, CDR2 SYDVKM. This CDR3 has 14 residues. The V end was cut by 5 bases, the J end by 2 bases, with 12 bases between. CDR3: CASSRGGANYGYTF. CDR3 nucleotide sequence: TGTGCCAGCAGTCGAGGGGGGGCAAACTATGGCTACACCTTC.

This chain connects TRBV5-1 to TRBJ2-3, with no clear D. Germline V gives CDR1 SGHRS, CDR2 YFSETQ. With 0 bases removed from V and 5 bases from J, the gap between germline ends came to 1 base. The CDR3 covers 11 residues. CDR3 in DNA: TGCGCCAGCAGCTTGGGAGATACGCAGTATTTT. Encoded protein: CASSLGDTQYF.

A few counts support this clone. The V call is TRBV7-2, the J call TRBJ1-6; the D gene is possibly TRBD1 (6 bases). V gave up 2 bases and J gave up 10 bases, with 15 bases separating them. This CDR3 contains 15 residues. Germline lookup yields CDR1 SGHTA and CDR2 FQGNSA. The CDR3 reads CASSLRSGGRSPLHF. CDR3 DNA: TGTGCCAGCAGCTTACGTTCGGGGGGCAGGTCACCCCTCCACTTT.

The genes are TRBV29-1 and TRBJ2-5; D is tentatively TRBD1 or TRBD2 (5 bases each). Trimming took off 3 bases at V and 3 bases at J, with 20 bases between the two ends. CDR3 length: 16 residues. Germline V gene sequence: CDR1 SQVTM, CDR2 ANQGSEA. The CDR3 nucleotides are TGCAGCGTTGAGGTTTTAGGCAGGGAGAAGGAAGAGACCCAGTACTTC. This translates into CSVEVLGREKEETQYF.

The genes are TRBV19 and TRBJ2-7, with unresolved D. Trimming removed 3 bases at V and 11 bases at J, with 5 bases between. CDR3 length equals 9 residues. Germline V gene sequence: CDR1 LNHDA, CDR2 SQIVND (reference sequence). The CDR3 reads CASSIEEYF. DNA for the CDR3: TGTGCCAGTAGTATTGAGGAGTACTTC.

The chain carries TRBV11-2 and TRBJ2-2; D may be TRBD1 (6 bases). Trimming pared 5 bases from V and 6 bases from J, leaving 22 bases between. CDR1 and CDR2 from the germline V gene are SGHAT and FQNNGV. The CDR3 consists of 17 residues. CDR3 residues: CASSGGLGGIDAGELFF. The CDR3 nucleotides read TGTGCCAGCAGCGGGGGCTTAGGCGGCATCGACGCCGGGGAGCTGTTTTTT.

Concerning this clone itself: This specimen includes other DNA sequences encoding the same CDR3. The CDR3 sequence: CASSPLEGLNTEAFF. As DNA, the CDR3 is TGTGCCAGCTCACCATTGGAAGGGCTGAACACTGAAGCTTTCTTT. The chain is built from TRBV18 and TRBJ1-1; no firm D call. The V end was cut by 2 bases, the J end by 0 bases, with 10 bases between. This CDR3 region has 15 residues. Germline lookup yields CDR1 KGHSH and CDR2 LQKENI.

The chain joins TRBV28 to TRBJ1-1; D is undetermined. The germline V gene encodes CDR1 MDHEN and CDR2 SYDVKM. V gave up 5 bases and J gave up 4 bases, with 14 bases separating them. The length of the CDR3 is 14 residues. CDR3 in amino acids: CASSQVNEGTEAFF. The CDR3 DNA follows: TGTGCCAGCAGTCAAGTTAATGAGGGCACTGAAGCTTTCTTT.

This chain uses TRBV5-1 with TRBJ2-7; D uncertain. The CDR3 loop spans 13 amino acids. The germline V gene has CDR1 SGHRS and CDR2 YFSETQ. The V and J ends lost 2 bases and 4 bases respectively, with 10 bases between them. CDR3 sequence: CASSFDLGYEQYF. The DNA for the CDR3 is TGCGCCAGCAGCTTCGACCTTGGATACGAGCAGTACTTC.

The chain links TRBV12-5 to TRBJ2-5; D is possibly TRBD2 (5 bases). Germline V gene data show CDR1 as LGHNT and CDR2 as FRNRAP. This CDR3 region has 15 residues. With 2 bases removed from V and 4 bases from J, the gap between germline ends came to 14 bases. The CDR3 coding sequence is TGTGCTAGTGGTTTGACAAGAGGGAGCGCAGAGACCCAGTACTTC. Residues: CASGLTRGSAETQYF.

With respect to this clone: Distinct nucleotide sequences in the sample also encode this CDR3. The genes are TRBV19 and TRBJ1-6; tentative D call: TRBD1 (5 bases). The V gene's germline CDR1 is LNHDA and CDR2 SQIVND (reference sequence). There are 13 residues in the CDR3. Trimming removed 6 bases from V and 7 bases from J, with 10 bases in between. This chain's CDR3 is CASSWGSNSPLHF. The CDR3 DNA sequence: TGTGCCAGTAGCTGGGGGTCGAATTCACCCCTCCACTTT. The complete variable domain, with remaining parts taken from reference TRBV19 and TRBJ1-6, reads DGGITQSPKYLFRKEGQNVTLSCEQNLNHDAMYWYRQDPGQGLRLIYYSQIVNDFQKGDIAEGYSVSREKKESFPLTVTSAQKNPTAFYLCASSWGSNSPLHFGNGTRLTVT.

The chain recombines TRBV6-5 with TRBJ1-5; 10 bases align to TRBD1. The CDR3 runs to 14 residues. Germline V gene lookup returns CDR1 MNHEY and CDR2 SVGAGI. V shed 6 bases, J shed 5 bases, and the junction held 4 bases outside the gene matches. CDR3 nucleotides: TGTGCCAGCAGCCGGGACAGGGGCTATCAGCCCCAGCATTTT. It encodes CASSRDRGYQPQHF.

V is TRBV12-3 or TRBV12-4 and J is TRBJ2-6; D is uncertain. V was pared by 6 bases and J by 0 bases, with 3 bases between. The CDR3 extends over 13 amino acids. As DNA, the CDR3 is TGTGCCAGCAGCTTCTCTGGGGCCAACGTCCTGACTTTC. Protein: CASSFSGANVLTF.

J is TRBJ2-7 and V is TRBV6-2 or TRBV6-3, with D maybe TRBD1 (7 bases). V was trimmed by 6 bases and J by 2 bases, leaving 14 bases between them. The length of the CDR3 is 14 residues. The germline CDR1 and CDR2 sequences are MNHEY and SVGEGT. The CDR3 nucleotides are TGTGCCAGCAGCCGACAGGGAGGTACCTACGAGCAGTACTTC. Residues: CASSRQGGTYEQYF.

As regards this clone: No DNA is shown, since the ends of the CDR3 on it are uncertain; the CDR3 is the one TCRdb lists. The chain links TRBV28 to TRBJ1-6. With termini counted, the CDR3 has 15 amino acids. Germline assignment: CDR1 MDHEN and CDR2 SYDVKM. CDR3 protein: CASSSSREGTSPLHF.

This chain joins TRBV7-8 and TRBJ1-2; 8 bases are shared with TRBD1. This CDR3 has 17 amino acids. J gave up 4 bases and V 0 bases, and 10 bases lay outside the gene matches. Germline loops: CDR1 SGHVS, CDR2 FQNEAQ. CDR3 residues: CASSLAVAGGAVYGYTF. The DNA for the CDR3 is TGTGCCAGCAGCTTAGCGGTGGCAGGGGGCGCCGTCTATGGCTACACCTTC.

The J gene is TRBJ2-7, the V gene TRBV11-2; 10 bases are a match to TRBD1. Germline V gene sequence: CDR1 SGHAT, CDR2 FQNNGV. This CDR3 is 18 amino acids long. After removal of 1 base from V and 3 bases from J, the junction contained 12 bases not matched to a gene. The CDR3, as DNA: TGTGCCAGCAGCTTAGGACGGATCGACAGGGGGCGGTTCTACGAGCAGTACTTC. Translated: CASSLGRIDRGRFYEQYF.

The gene calls are TRBV5-6 and TRBJ1-1; 7 bases line up with TRBD1. CDR3 length: 12 amino acids. J was trimmed by 9 bases and V by 3 bases; bases with no gene match: 5. Looked up from germline, CDR1 is SGHDT and CDR2 is YYEEEE. The CDR3 DNA reads as TGTGCCAGCAGCTGGGGGACAGCTAAAGCTTTCTTT. It codes for CASSWGTAKAFF.

The chain recombines TRBV28 with TRBJ1-6; no clear D gene. The length of the CDR3 is 16 residues. The V end lost 5 bases, the J end lost 0 bases, and 11 bases lay between the germline ends. Per the germline V gene, CDR1 is MDHEN and CDR2 is SYDVKM. CDR3 protein: CASSPVVSSYNSPLHF. The CDR3 DNA follows: TGTGCCAGCAGTCCCGTAGTGAGCTCCTATAATTCACCCCTCCACTTT.

The chain has TRBV13 and TRBJ2-2; 9 nucleotides match TRBD2. This CDR3 contains 19 residues. Germline CDR1 reads PRHDT; CDR2 reads FYEKMQ (reference sequence). J gave up 6 bases and V 1 base, and 15 bases lay outside the gene matches. Here the CDR3 DNA reads TGTGCCAGCAGCTTAGTGGCTAGCGGGACCCGGGTCCTGTCCGGGGAGCTGTTTTTT. Residues: CASSLVASGTRVLSGELFF.

The chain employs TRBV9 and TRBJ1-1; unclear D gene. CDR1 SGDLS and CDR2 YYNGEE come from the germline V gene. The CDR3 extends over 14 amino acids. Deletions cut 0 bases from V and 1 base from J, with 7 bases between. This CDR3 is CASSVGVGNTEAFF. The CDR3 nucleotides read TGTGCCAGCAGCGTAGGGGTAGGGAACACTGAAGCTTTCTTT.

The V and J genes are TRBV25-1 and TRBJ2-7; 8 bases match TRBD1. The germline gives CDR1 MGHDK, CDR2 SYGVNS. Trimming at V came to 6 bases and at J to 5 bases, leaving 9 bases not matched to a gene. This CDR3 region has 14 residues. The CDR3 protein is CASRRTGLRHEQYF. The CDR3 nucleotides are TGTGCCAGCAGGAGGACAGGGCTAAGGCACGAGCAGTACTTC.

The gene calls are TRBV10-3 and TRBJ1-2, with D unclear. The V end lost 6 bases, the J end lost 5 bases, and 13 bases lay between the germline ends. The CDR3 length is 13 residues. Per germline, CDR1 ENHRY and CDR2 SYGVKD. The CDR3 spells CAISPGTTYGYTF. In nucleotides, the CDR3 is TGTGCCATCAGCCCAGGCACTACTTATGGCTACACCTTC.

CDR3 region: CASGGQGSSYNEQFF. CDR3 in DNA: TGTGCCAGCGGGGGACAGGGGAGCTCCTACAATGAGCAGTTCTTC. The V call is TRBV25-1, the J call TRBJ2-1; 10 bases are shared with TRBD1. The junction had 4 bases not matched to a gene; V was cut back by 8 bases and J by 0 bases. The length of the CDR3 is 15 residues. Looked up from germline, CDR1 is MGHDK and CDR2 is SYGVNS.